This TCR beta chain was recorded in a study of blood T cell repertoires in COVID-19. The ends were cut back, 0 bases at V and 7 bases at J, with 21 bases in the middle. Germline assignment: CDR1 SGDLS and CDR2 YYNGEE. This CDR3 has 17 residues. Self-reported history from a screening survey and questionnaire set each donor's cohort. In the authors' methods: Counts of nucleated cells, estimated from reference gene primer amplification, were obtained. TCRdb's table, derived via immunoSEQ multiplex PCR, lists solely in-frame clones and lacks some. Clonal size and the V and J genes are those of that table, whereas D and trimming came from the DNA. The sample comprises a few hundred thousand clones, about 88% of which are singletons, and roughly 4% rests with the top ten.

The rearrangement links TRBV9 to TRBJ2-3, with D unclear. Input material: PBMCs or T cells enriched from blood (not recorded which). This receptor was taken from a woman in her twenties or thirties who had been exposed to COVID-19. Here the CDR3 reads CASSVGAAQNPPNTQYF. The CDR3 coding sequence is TGTGCCAGCAGCGTAGGGGCTGCACAGAACCCCCCGAATACGCAGTATTTT.